This T cell receptor beta chain stems from a study of blood T cell repertoires in COVID-19. Whole-study context: Sample material is recorded as cDNA or gDNA derived from T cells, B-cell-depleted T cells, or PBMCs.

Method: immunoSEQ multiplex PCR; TCRdb's copy keeps in-frame clones and lacks some. In the table there are roughly 80,000 clones, approximately 87% of which are singletons. The CDR3 is made up of 15 amino acids. J was trimmed by 4 bases and V by 4 bases; bases with no gene match: 6. Germline lookup yields CDR1 SGHNT and CDR2 YYREEE (reference sequence). The sequencing sample was made of peripheral blood. The chain employs TRBV5-4 and TRBJ2-7; 12 nucleotides line up with TRBD2. The TCR sequence derives from a man aged 80 or over in a cohort sampled during active COVID-19. Here the CDR3 DNA reads TGTGCCAGCAGCCCTAGCGGGGGGGACAAGTACGAGCAGTACTTC. Its translation: CASSPSGGDKYEQYF.